The 10 T cell receptor beta chains below were found in one sample sequenced in a study of CXCR3-negative and CXCR3-positive naive CD8 T cells. Study-wide points: A higher hydrophobicity marked the TRB CDR3s of CXCR3-positive naive cells versus CXCR3-negative naive cells.

Libraries of TRB cDNA were made by 5' RACE and carried UMIs. TCRdb reprocessed the 5' RACE reads and keeps a single row for each CDR3 protein, giving no DNA. In all, the sample yields 140,000 to 150,000 distinct CDR3 sequences. No antigen has been identified for these receptors. Specimen: naive CXCR3+ CD8+ T cells from blood. Subset noted: CD45RO-CCR7+CD27+CD95- naive CD8+ T cells expressing CXCR3 (TNR3+). All receptors derive from a human donor in good health. Some clones in this sample may be carry-over from other donors' samples.

The J gene is TRBJ2-1, the V gene TRBV4-2; as DNA is missing, the TRBD1 call by TCRdb cannot be tested. This CDR3 comprises 14 residues. Germline assignment: CDR1 LGHNA and CDR2 YNFKEQ. The CDR3 here is CASSQERGNNEQFF.

The J gene is TRBJ2-3, the V gene TRBV27; checking the TCRdb D call of TRBD2 is not possible without DNA. This CDR3 has 15 residues. The germline CDR1 and CDR2 sequences are MNHEY and SMNVEV (reference sequence). CDR3 loop: CASSLSSGGTDTQYF.

The chain combines TRBV5-1 with TRBJ1-1; TCRdb returns TRBD1, unconfirmable since there is no DNA. CDR3 length equals 15 residues. Germline CDR1 and CDR2: SGHRS and YFSETQ. The CDR3 is CASSLGTGDQAEAFF.

The rearrangement joins TRBV7-6 to TRBJ1-1; checking the TCRdb D call of TRBD1 is not possible without DNA. Germline V gene data show CDR1 as SGHVS and CDR2 as FNYEAQ. The CDR3 has 16 residues. The CDR3 protein is CASSSGQSSLGPEAFF.

The chain combines TRBV28 with TRBJ2-7; TCRdb reports TRBD1, a call that lacks DNA to check it against. Germline values: CDR1 MDHEN, CDR2 SYDVKM. The CDR3 has 13 amino acids. This CDR3 reads CASSMDRGDEQYF.

This chain links TRBV5-4 with TRBJ2-1. This CDR3 region has 13 residues. Germline CDR1 SGHNT, CDR2 YYREEE (reference sequence). The CDR3 sequence is CASSLSNYNEQFF.

This sequence joins TRBV7-9 and TRBJ2-7; the D call of TRBD1 rests on TCRdb alone, since no DNA is present to check it. The CDR3 totals 15 residues. Germline CDR1 is SEHNR and CDR2 is FQNEAQ (reference sequence). The CDR3 protein is CASSLDLGTPYEQYF.

V usage is TRBV12-3 or TRBV12-4 and J usage is TRBJ2-3; TCRdb returns TRBD2, unconfirmable since there is no DNA. The CDR3 contains 16 residues. The CDR3 region is CASSLGGLPSTDTQYF.

The chain employs TRBV15 and TRBJ1-4; the TCRdb D gene call, TRBD1, has no DNA to confirm it. The germline gives CDR1 LNHNV, CDR2 YYDKDF (reference sequence). The length of the CDR3 is 16 residues. The CDR3 here is CATSRFTGTGDEKLFF.

The chain is built from TRBV7-9 and TRBJ1-1; the TCRdb call, TRBD1, lacks DNA for checking. The CDR3 totals 12 residues. The germline gives CDR1 SEHNR, CDR2 FQNEAQ (reference sequence). The CDR3 sequence: CASDRQGVGTFF.